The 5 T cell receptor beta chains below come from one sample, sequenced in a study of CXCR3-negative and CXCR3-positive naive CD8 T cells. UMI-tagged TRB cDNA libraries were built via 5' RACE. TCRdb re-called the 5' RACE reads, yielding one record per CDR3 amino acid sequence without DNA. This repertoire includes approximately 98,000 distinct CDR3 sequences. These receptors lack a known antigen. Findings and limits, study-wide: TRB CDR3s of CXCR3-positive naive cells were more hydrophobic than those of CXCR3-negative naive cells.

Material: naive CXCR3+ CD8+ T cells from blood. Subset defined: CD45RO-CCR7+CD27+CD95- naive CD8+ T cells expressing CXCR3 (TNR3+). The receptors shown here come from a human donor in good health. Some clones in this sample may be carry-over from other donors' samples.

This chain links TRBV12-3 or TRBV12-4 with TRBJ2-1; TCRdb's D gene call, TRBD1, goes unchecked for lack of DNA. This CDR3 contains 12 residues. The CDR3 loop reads CASRGGRSEQFF.

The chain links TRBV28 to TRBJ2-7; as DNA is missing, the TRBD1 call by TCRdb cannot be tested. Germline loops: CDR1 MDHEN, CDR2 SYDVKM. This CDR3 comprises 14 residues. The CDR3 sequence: CASSLRLGSYEQYF.

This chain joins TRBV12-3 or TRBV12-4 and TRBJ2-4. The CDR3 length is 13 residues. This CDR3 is CASSAFEQNIQYF.

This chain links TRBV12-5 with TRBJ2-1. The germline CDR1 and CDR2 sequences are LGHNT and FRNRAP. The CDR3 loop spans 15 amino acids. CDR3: CASGLQGSLYNEQFF.

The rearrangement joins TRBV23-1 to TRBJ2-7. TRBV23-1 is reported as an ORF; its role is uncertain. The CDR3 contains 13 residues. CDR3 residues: CASSQSVCHEQYF.